The entry below describes one T cell receptor beta chain. These data come from a study of early T cells in non-severe SARS-CoV-2 infection. Germline V lookup: CDR1 MNHEY, CDR2 SVGAGI. The V end lost 2 bases, the J end lost 0 bases, and 11 bases lay between the germline ends. This CDR3 has 16 residues. TCRdb redid the calling of the 5' RACE reads with MiXCR, one entry per CDR3 protein. The sample includes under 85,000 distinct CDR3 sequences, over 10% of them seen just once. The source is an adult who was a healthcare worker with PCR-confirmed SARS-CoV-2 infection or an uninfected control (not recorded which). The sequencing used whole blood, collected at baseline. The genes are TRBV6-5 and TRBJ2-1, with D perhaps matching TRBD2 (5 bases). CDR3 protein: CASSYRGLSSYNEQFF. The CDR3 nucleotides are TGTGCCAGCAGTTACCGCGGGCTTAGCTCCTACAATGAGCAGTTCTTC.